These 6 T cell receptor beta chains originate from one sample sequenced in a study of T cells in Graves' hyperthyroidism and ophthalmopathy. TCR beta CDR3 regions were amplified from RNA transcripts. With the HTBI primer set, the TCR CDR3 went through a first round of RT-PCR. TCRdb ran MiXCR on the multiplex PCR reads and lists one entry per CDR3 protein. The table shows hundreds of thousands of distinct CDR3 sequences, with about 14% occurring only once. Source material: blood. Receptors originate from a woman between 45 and 65 years old with Graves' ophthalmopathy.

With regard to this clonotype: This could be a read error, since a much larger clone is one nucleotide away. V and J are TRBV20-1 and TRBJ2-1; TRBD2 matches at 10 bases. CDR1 DFQATT and CDR2 SNEGSKA come from the germline V gene (reference sequence). The CDR3 loop spans 19 amino acids. DNA of the CDR3: TGCAGTGCTAAGGAAAGGTATAGCGGGAGGCCCCCCCCGGGCAATGAGCAGTCCTTC. Translation: CSAKERYSGRPPPGNEQSF.

In its sample, this clonotype was seen many times. V gene TRBV7-9 combines with J gene TRBJ2-1, with D unclear. Trimming cost V 3 bases and J 7 bases, with 10 bases left between them. Germline V gene lookup returns CDR1 SEHNR and CDR2 FQNEAQ (reference sequence). The CDR3 loop spans 13 amino acids. Written as DNA, the CDR3 is TGTGCCAGCAGCTTCGATGGGTCGAATGAGCAGTTCTTC. Amino acids: CASSFDGSNEQFF.

This clonotype was found many times. The V gene is TRBV18, the J gene TRBJ2-1; 10 nucleotides align to TRBD1. The ends lost 6 bases at V and 9 bases at J; junction bases unmatched: 8. CDR1 KGHSH and CDR2 LQKENI come from the germline V gene. The CDR3 extends over 14 amino acids. CDR3 sequence reads: CASSGRQGAGEQFF. The CDR3 DNA is TGTGCCAGCTCTGGCCGACAGGGGGCCGGTGAGCAGTTCTTC.

This clonotype came up many times. The chain has TRBV28 and TRBJ2-7, with TRBD2 matching over 9 bases. V gave up 2 bases and J gave up 3 bases; unmatched junction bases: 8. CDR1 is MDHEN, CDR2 SYDVKM, per germline. The CDR3 contains 16 residues. CDR3 region: CASSLPLAGSFYEQYF. CDR3 DNA: TGTGCCAGCAGTTTACCCCTAGCGGGAAGCTTCTACGAGCAGTACTTC.

In its sample, this clonotype was seen a few times. The gene calls are TRBV6-5 and TRBJ2-7, with D perhaps TRBD2 (6 bases). Germline CDR1 is MNHEY and CDR2 is SVGAGI. V lost 3 bases to trimming and J lost 7 bases, with 16 bases between them. The CDR3 extends over 14 amino acids. The CDR3 region has the DNA TGTGCCAGCAGTTATGGGACCGCAGCGGGTGAGCAGTACTTC. Protein product: CASSYGTAAGEQYF.

This clonotype was recorded many times. V usage is TRBV20-1 and J usage is TRBJ1-1; D unresolved. Looked up from germline, CDR1 is DFQATT and CDR2 is SNEGSKA (reference sequence). V was trimmed by 6 bases and J by 4 bases, leaving 9 bases between them. The CDR3 length is 11 residues. CDR3 DNA sequence: TGCAGTGCCCGTGGCGGCACTGAAGCTTTCTTT. The encoded protein is CSARGGTEAFF.